This T cell receptor (beta chain) was found in a study of blood T cell repertoires in COVID-19. Study background: Acute-phase and convalescent COVID-19 samples originated in the United States, Italy and Spain.

The protocol was immunoSEQ multiplex PCR, while the TCRdb copy is restricted to in-frame clones and leaves out a portion. The table records about 170,000 clones, about 86% of them present only once. This clone has just one count. There are 17 residues in the CDR3. Germline values: CDR1 SGHTA, CDR2 FQGNSA. The junction had 15 bases not matched to a gene; V was cut back by 5 bases and J by 7 bases. The chain joins TRBV7-2 to TRBJ2-1, with 9 bases matching TRBD2. This receptor was identified in a woman in her 50s in a cohort exposed to, infected with or recovered from COVID-19 (not recorded which). Sequences were obtained from PBMCs or T cells enriched from blood (not recorded which). In nucleotides, the CDR3 is TGTGCCAGCAGCCCCGAGATGGCGCGGGGGGGCCGAAATGAGCAGTTCTTC. Protein product: CASSPEMARGGRNEQFF.